The 6 T cell receptor beta chains reported below all come from one sample, sequenced in a study of yellow fever vaccine responses in identical twins. MiXCR, run by TCRdb on the RT-PCR reads, gives a single entry per CDR3 protein. This sample carries about 18,000 distinct CDR3 sequences, about 61% of them seen once, and the ten largest clones take 6% to 8.5%. The sample consisted of T cells from blood (PBMCs), unsorted or a sorted subset (not recorded which), taken before or after yellow fever vaccination (not recorded which). The origin of the receptors is a woman aged 18-29 years who received the yellow fever vaccine.

The genes are TRBV7-2 and TRBJ2-2; D is possibly TRBD1 (7 bases). The CDR3 is made up of 17 amino acids. Trimming took 0 bases from V and 4 from J, leaving 15 bases between them. Per germline, CDR1 SGHTA and CDR2 FQGNSA. Here the CDR3 reads CASSLAWRGRGTGELFF. The DNA for the CDR3 is TGTGCCAGCAGCTTAGCCTGGAGGGGGCGAGGCACCGGGGAGCTGTTTTTT.

DNA of the CDR3: TGTGCCAGCAGTTTATCCCTCCCCACTAGCGGGAGGGCCAAAAACATTCAGTACTTC. It translates to CASSLSLPTSGRAKNIQYF. The rearrangement joins TRBV27 to TRBJ2-4; TRBD2 matches at 12 bases. The CDR3 runs 19 residues. Germline CDR1 is MNHEY and CDR2 is SMNVEV (reference sequence). V lost 0 bases, J lost 1 base, and 7 bases stayed unmatched.

The CDR3 bases are TGCAGTGCTAGAGCAGGGCGGACCCCCAATCAGCCCCAGCATTTT. Residues: CSARAGRTPNQPQHF. This sequence joins TRBV20-1 and TRBJ1-5; D possibly corresponds to TRBD1 (5 bases). The CDR3 length is 15 residues. Germline V gene data show CDR1 as DFQATT and CDR2 as SNEGSKA (reference sequence). The germline V and J ends were trimmed by 1 base and 3 bases, with 13 bases remaining between them.

V gene TRBV15 combines with J gene TRBJ2-4; 8 bases are shared with TRBD2. The CDR3 spans 16 residues. The germline V gene has CDR1 LNHNV and CDR2 YYDKDF (reference sequence). Germline trimming cut 1 base from V and 4 bases from J; bases unmatched to any gene: 6. CDR3 nucleotides: TGTGCCACCAGCAGAGGAGGTAGCGGGAATAAAAACATTCAGTACTTC. It codes for CATSRGGSGNKNIQYF.

This rearrangement joins TRBV3-1 to TRBJ1-1; D ambiguous. This CDR3 is 11 amino acids long. V dropped 11 bases and J dropped 1 base, with 8 bases sitting between them. CDR1 and CDR2 from the germline V gene are LGHDT and YNNKEL (reference sequence). CDR3 sequence reads: CAWGGNTEAFF. In DNA form, the CDR3 reads TGTGCCTGGGGTGGGAACACTGAAGCTTTCTTT.

J is TRBJ1-4 and V is TRBV5-1, with TRBD1 as a possible D gene (5 bases). V lost 6 bases to trimming and J lost 8 bases, with 20 bases between them. Germline V gene lookup returns CDR1 SGHRS and CDR2 YFSETQ. This CDR3 comprises 15 residues. The CDR3 nucleotides are TGCGCCAGCACCCCAGACTCCGGGAGGGGCGAAAAACTGTTTTTT. Its translation is CASTPDSGRGEKLFF. The entire variable domain, with the rest obtained from reference TRBV5-1 and TRBJ1-4, is as follows: KAGVTQTPRYLIKTRGQQVTLSCSPISGHRSVSWYQQTPGQGLQFLFEYFSETQRNKGNFPGRFSGRQFSNSRSEMNVSTLELGDSALYLCASTPDSGRGEKLFFGSGTQLSVL.